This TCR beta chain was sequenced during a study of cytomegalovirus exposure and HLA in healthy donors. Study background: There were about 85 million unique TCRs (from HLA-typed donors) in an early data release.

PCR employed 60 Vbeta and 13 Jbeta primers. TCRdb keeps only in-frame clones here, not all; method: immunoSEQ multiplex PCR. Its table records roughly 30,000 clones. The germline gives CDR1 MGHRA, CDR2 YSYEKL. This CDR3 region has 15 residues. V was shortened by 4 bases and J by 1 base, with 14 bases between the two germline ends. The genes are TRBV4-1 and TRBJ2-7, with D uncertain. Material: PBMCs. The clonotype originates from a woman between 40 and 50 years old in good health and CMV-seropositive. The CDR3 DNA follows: TGCGCCAGCAGCCTTACCATCGACAATTCCTACGAGCAGTACTTC. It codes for CASSLTIDNSYEQYF.